The entry below gives a single T cell receptor (beta chain) sequence along with its context. What it binds is not known. The data are from a study of cytomegalovirus exposure and HLA in healthy donors. Study-wide context: The same platform was used for the 130 or so validation repertoires as for the approximately 730 first-cohort repertoires, as reported in a later analysis.

Some clones are missing from TCRdb's copy, which holds only in-frame ones; the method was immunoSEQ multiplex PCR. The sample has 35,000 to 50,000 clones, 80% to 95% seen once. Findings and limits, study-wide: Reports indicated that the classifier achieved high specificity and sensitivity in diagnosing cytomegalovirus status. Some TCR beta chains (about 170 of them) were listed as cytomegalovirus-associated.

V lost 6 bases and J lost 0, with 11 bases in between. The CDR3 is made up of 14 amino acids. The germline V gene has CDR1 MNHEY and CDR2 SMNVEV (reference sequence). This sequence originates from a woman aged 18-35 years in good health and CMV-seronegative. Specimen: PBMCs. The genes are TRBV27 and TRBJ1-1, with D uncertain. CDR3 protein: CASRPARMNTEAFF. The CDR3 region has the DNA TGTGCCAGCAGACCCGCGAGAATGAACACTGAAGCTTTCTTT.